The 23 T cell receptor beta chains in this list originate from one sample, sequenced in a study of long-term antiretroviral therapy in people with HIV. Survey level was the resolution at which the v3.0 immunoSEQ assay ran. The assay was immunoSEQ multiplex PCR, and TCRdb's table has in-frame clones only and misses some. The sample records under 35,000 clones, about 95% being singletons. The sequences come from unsorted PBMCs, collected roughly 6.4 years after starting antiretroviral therapy. These receptors were obtained from a man in his thirties or forties with HIV.

The chain carries TRBV9 and TRBJ2-7, with 7 bases matching TRBD1. The CDR3 totals 16 residues. CDR1 SGDLS and CDR2 YYNGEE come from the germline V gene. V lost 4 bases, J lost 4 bases, and 14 bases stayed unmatched. The chain's CDR3 is CASSPNSGTVSYEQYF. DNA for the CDR3: TGTGCCAGCAGCCCGAATTCCGGGACAGTGTCGTACGAGCAGTACTTC. The variable domain in full, with the rest retrieved from reference TRBV9 and TRBJ2-7, is DSGVTQTPKHLITATGQRVTLRCSPRSGDLSVYWYQQSLDQGLQFLIQYYNGEERAKGNILERFSAQQFPDLHSELNLSSLELGDSALYFCASSPNSGTVSYEQYFGPGTRLTVT.

This sequence joins TRBV7-9 and TRBJ2-1; 8 nucleotides line up with TRBD1. The trim removed 5 bases at V and 2 bases at J, leaving 8 bases unmatched. Germline V lookup: CDR1 SEHNR, CDR2 FQNEAQ (reference sequence). This CDR3 region has 16 residues. The CDR3 region is CASSGPPGGAYNEQFF. The CDR3 nucleotides read TGTGCCAGCAGCGGGCCCCCAGGGGGCGCCTACAATGAGCAGTTCTTC.

The CDR3 is CASSFNLNTEAFF. CDR3 nucleotides: TGTGCCAGTAGCTTCAACTTGAACACTGAAGCTTTCTTT. The genes are TRBV19 and TRBJ1-1; D gene ambiguous. In germline, CDR1 is LNHDA, CDR2 SQIVND (reference sequence). CDR3 length: 13 residues. The V and J ends lost 6 bases and 0 bases respectively, with 8 bases between them.

The V call is TRBV5-6, the J call TRBJ2-3; D gene uncertain. Per the germline V gene, CDR1 is SGHDT and CDR2 is YYEEEE. The ends were cut back, 1 base at V and 4 bases at J, with 1 base in the middle. The CDR3 is 11 amino acids. The CDR3 DNA sequence: TGTGCCAGCAGCTTGTCAGATACGCAGTATTTT. This codes for CASSLSDTQYF.

The chain has TRBV2 and TRBJ2-7, with D possibly matching TRBD2 (6 bases). The CDR3 runs 16 residues. V was trimmed by 2 bases and J by 6 bases, leaving 20 bases between them. Germline V gene data show CDR1 as SNHLY and CDR2 as FYNNEI. CDR3 in DNA: TGTGCCAGCAGTGAAATACTCCTAGCGACAGCTATCGAGCAGTACTTC. This codes for CASSEILLATAIEQYF.

This chain uses TRBV7-2 with TRBJ2-7, with D possibly being TRBD1 or TRBD2 (7 bases each). The germline V gene encodes CDR1 SGHTA and CDR2 FQGNSA. CDR3 length: 16 amino acids. Trimming left V 1 base short and J 6 bases short, with 19 bases between. CDR3 coding DNA: TGTGCCAGCAGCTTAGTGGGGGGGACAGATGACGGCGAGCAGTACTTC. Translation gives CASSLVGGTDDGEQYF.

The gene calls are TRBV4-2 and TRBJ1-1; D possibly corresponds to TRBD1 (5 bases). CDR3 size: 16 residues. In germline, CDR1 is LGHNA, CDR2 YNFKEQ. With 0 bases removed from V and 2 bases from J, the gap between germline ends came to 13 bases. CDR3: CASSQEAARDNTEAFF. The CDR3 bases are TGTGCCAGCAGCCAAGAAGCGGCCAGGGATAACACTGAAGCTTTCTTT.

The rearrangement links TRBV7-8 to TRBJ2-3; D is unresolved. The CDR3 length is 17 residues. CDR1 is SGHVS and CDR2 is FQNEAQ in the germline V gene. Trimming pared 3 bases from V and 0 bases from J, leaving 16 bases between. This CDR3 reads CASSFYSLGTSTDTQYF. The CDR3 region has the DNA TGTGCCAGCAGCTTTTATAGTTTAGGTACTAGCACAGATACGCAGTATTTT. Based on the CDR3 plus reference TRBV7-8 and TRBJ2-3, the full variable domain is GAGVSQSPRYKVAKRGQDVALRCDPISGHVSLFWYQQALGQGPEFLTYFQNEAQLDKSGLPSDRFFAERPEGSVSTLKIQRTQQEDSAVYLCASSFYSLGTSTDTQYFGPGTRLTVL.

The chain employs TRBV6-6 and TRBJ2-7, with 8 nucleotides matching TRBD1. The germline V gene has CDR1 MNHNY and CDR2 SVGAGI (reference sequence). The CDR3 length is 13 residues. V lost 6 bases and J lost 4; bases outside the gene matches: 5. CDR3 region: CASRGQGLYEQYF. The CDR3, as DNA: TGTGCCAGCAGAGGACAGGGACTTTACGAGCAGTACTTC.

The V gene is TRBV4-3, the J gene TRBJ1-2, with a weak D call TRBD1 (5 bases). V dropped 1 base and J dropped 8 bases, with 20 bases sitting between them. Germline V gives CDR1 LGHNA, CDR2 YSLEER. The CDR3 length is 16 residues. The CDR3 coding sequence is TGCGCCAGCAGCCAAGCTGGGCAGGGAAGCTTTTACGGCTACACCTTC. Its translation is CASSQAGQGSFYGYTF.

This clone was seen only once. This chain uses TRBV7-9 with TRBJ1-2; D is ambiguous. The V end lost 1 base, the J end lost 3 bases, and 15 bases lay between the germline ends. The CDR3 is 16 residues long. Looked up from germline, CDR1 is SEHNR and CDR2 is FQNEAQ (reference sequence). CDR3 coding DNA: TGTGCCAGCAGCTTAGTAACGAGAGACGTTTACTATGGCTACACCTTC. It yields the protein CASSLVTRDVYYGYTF.

This chain connects TRBV6-1 to TRBJ1-2; D is possibly TRBD1 (6 bases). The V and J ends lost 2 bases and 3 bases respectively, with 13 bases between them. Germline V gene lookup returns CDR1 MNHNS and CDR2 SASEGT. This CDR3 has 15 residues. CDR3 residues: CASSENPAGDYGYTF. The CDR3 DNA reads as TGTGCCAGCAGTGAAAATCCGGCAGGGGACTATGGCTACACCTTC.

This clone was seen only a few times. The CDR3 nucleotides read TGTGCCACCAGCAGAGGTAGGGGGACAGGGACCTCCTACGAGCAGTACTTC. Translating it yields CATSRGRGTGTSYEQYF. The rearrangement uses TRBV15 and TRBJ2-7, with 9 bases identical to TRBD1. The CDR3 consists of 17 residues. V gave up 1 base and J gave up 0 bases; unmatched junction bases: 7. Germline-derived CDR1 and CDR2 are LNHNV and YYDKDF (reference sequence). The entire variable domain, with the rest obtained from reference TRBV15 and TRBJ2-7, is as follows: DAMVIQNPRYQVTQFGKPVTLSCSQTLNHNVMYWYQQKSSQAPKLLFHYYDKDFNNEADTPDNFQSRRPNTSFCFLDIRSPGLGDTAMYLCATSRGRGTGTSYEQYFGPGTRLTVT.

The rearrangement links TRBV27 to TRBJ2-1; possibly TRBD1 or TRBD2 for D (6 bases each). The CDR3 extends over 14 amino acids. Trimming shortened V by 0 bases and J by 4 bases, and 7 bases separated the two germline ends. Germline V gene sequence: CDR1 MNHEY, CDR2 SMNVEV (reference sequence). The CDR3 here is CASSLSGGYNEQFF. DNA for the CDR3: TGTGCCAGCAGTTTATCAGGGGGGTACAATGAGCAGTTCTTC.

The J gene is TRBJ2-5, the V gene TRBV10-3; weak D call: TRBD2 (6 bases). The CDR3 runs 15 residues. V was shortened by 2 bases and J by 5 bases, with 15 bases between the two germline ends. Per the germline V gene, CDR1 is ENHRY and CDR2 is SYGVKD. The DNA for the CDR3 is TGTGCCATCAGTGAGCTGGAGGGACGGGGCGAGACCCAGTACTTC. Its translation is CAISELEGRGETQYF.

CDR3 amino acids: CATGGPRDEGYTF. For the CDR3, the DNA is TGTGCAACAGGGGGCCCAAGAGATGAGGGCTACACCTTC. V is TRBV6-5 and J is TRBJ1-2; TRBD1 aligns across 9 bases. This CDR3 is built from 13 residues. Looked up from germline, CDR1 is MNHEY and CDR2 is SVGAGI.

This clone was detected once. The rearrangement uses TRBV19 and TRBJ2-7; D tentatively fits TRBD1 or TRBD2 (5 bases each). The ends were cut back, 8 bases at V and 0 bases at J, with 11 bases in the middle. The CDR3 length is 13 residues. Per germline, CDR1 LNHDA and CDR2 SQIVND (reference sequence). CDR3 bases: TGTGCCAGTTCCGGGGCTATCTCCTACGAGCAGTACTTC. Translation gives CASSGAISYEQYF. Supplemented by reference TRBV19 and TRBJ2-7, the full variable domain reads DGGITQSPKYLFRKEGQNVTLSCEQNLNHDAMYWYRQDPGQGLRLIYYSQIVNDFQKGDIAEGYSVSREKKESFPLTVTSAQKNPTAFYLCASSGAISYEQYFGPGTRLTVT.

The chain couples TRBV15 to TRBJ2-4, with D perhaps TRBD2 (6 bases). V lost 3 bases, J lost 9 bases, and 18 bases lay in between. The CDR3 spans 15 residues. Germline V gene lookup returns CDR1 LNHNV and CDR2 YYDKDF (reference sequence). CDR3 loop: CATSSGTLQSRIQYF. CDR3 DNA sequence: TGTGCCACCAGCAGCGGGACTCTCCAATCCCGCATTCAGTACTTC.

The chain uses TRBV7-6 and TRBJ2-5, with 13 bases that match TRBD2. CDR1 and CDR2 from the germline V gene are SGHVS and FNYEAQ. This CDR3 region has 15 residues. V was clipped by 5 bases and J by 5 bases; unmatched bases: 5. CDR3 region: CASSRLAGGGETQYF. The CDR3 coding sequence is TGTGCCAGCAGCCGACTAGCGGGAGGCGGGGAGACCCAGTACTTC.

V gene TRBV18 combines with J gene TRBJ2-3; D gene unclear. The germline V gene encodes CDR1 KGHSH and CDR2 LQKENI. Between the trimmed V and J ends, which lost 3 bases and 4 bases, there was a span of 8 bases. CDR3 size: 13 residues. The CDR3 sequence: CASSPTAPDTQYF. In nucleotides, the CDR3 is TGTGCCAGCTCACCGACGGCCCCAGATACGCAGTATTTT. The complete variable domain, with remaining parts taken from reference TRBV18 and TRBJ2-3, reads NAGVMQNPRHLVRRRGQEARLRCSPMKGHSHVYWYRQLPEEGLKFMVYLQKENIIDESGMPKERFSAEFPKEGPSILRIQQVVRGDSAAYFCASSPTAPDTQYFGPGTRLTVL.

This rearrangement joins TRBV18 to TRBJ1-4, with D possibly matching TRBD1 (5 bases). V dropped 3 bases and J dropped 0 bases, with 8 bases sitting between them. The CDR3 consists of 15 residues. The germline V gene encodes CDR1 KGHSH and CDR2 LQKENI. CDR3 nucleotides: TGTGCCAGCTCACCCAGGGAAGCAACTAATGAAAAACTGTTTTTT. It encodes CASSPREATNEKLFF.

This clone was detected only once. This rearrangement joins TRBV4-3 to TRBJ2-3, with D hard to call. Germline loops: CDR1 LGHNA, CDR2 YSLEER. V dropped 11 bases and J dropped 6 bases, with 9 bases sitting between them. This CDR3 has 10 residues. The CDR3 here is CAEPSDTQYF. In nucleotides, the CDR3 is TGCGCCGAACCGTCGGATACGCAGTATTTT.

This chain joins TRBV18 and TRBJ2-5, with 9 nucleotides matching TRBD2. The ends lost 2 bases at V and 0 bases at J; junction bases unmatched: 4. Germline V gene sequence: CDR1 KGHSH, CDR2 LQKENI. CDR3 length: 16 amino acids. The CDR3 here is CASSPNIAGDQETQYF. The CDR3 nucleotides read TGTGCCAGCTCACCAAACATAGCGGGGGACCAAGAGACCCAGTACTTC.